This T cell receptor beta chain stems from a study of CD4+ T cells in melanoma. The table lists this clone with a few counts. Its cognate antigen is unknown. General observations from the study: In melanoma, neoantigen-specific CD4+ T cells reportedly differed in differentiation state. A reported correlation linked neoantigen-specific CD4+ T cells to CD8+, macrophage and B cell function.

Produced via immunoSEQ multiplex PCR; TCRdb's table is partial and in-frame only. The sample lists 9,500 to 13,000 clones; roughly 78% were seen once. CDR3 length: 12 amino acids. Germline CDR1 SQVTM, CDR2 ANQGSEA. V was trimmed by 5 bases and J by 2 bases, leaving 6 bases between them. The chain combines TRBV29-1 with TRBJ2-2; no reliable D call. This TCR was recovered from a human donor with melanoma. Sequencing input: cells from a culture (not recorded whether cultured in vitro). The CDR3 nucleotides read TGCAGCGTTCGACAAAACACCGGGGAGCTGTTTTTT. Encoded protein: CSVRQNTGELFF.